Below, one T cell receptor (beta chain) is given with its context. Here immunoSEQ multiplex PCR was the method, and the copy in TCRdb shows in-frame clones only, minus some. This table holds roughly 53,000 clones, over 80% found once. These data are taken from a study of T cells in localized non-small cell lung cancer. Here the sequenced sample was peripheral blood mononuclear cells, taken before any cancer treatment. The TCR was taken from a man aged 35-75 years with stage III lung adenocarcinoma.

The CDR3 nucleotides read TGTGCTAGTGGTTTGGCTTCAACGGGTACGGTCGAAACCGGGGAGCTGTTTTTT. This codes for CASGLASTGTVETGELFF. V is TRBV12-5 and J is TRBJ2-2; the D is unclear. This CDR3 spans 18 amino acids. Trimming removed 1 base from V and 5 bases from J, with 20 bases in between. CDR1 and CDR2 (germline): LGHNT, FRNRAP.